This T cell receptor (beta chain) was found in a study of shared clonotypes between healthy human individuals. For this clone: Its target is unknown.

Adults of Caucasian background living in Nashville, Tennessee made up all donors. Deep level was the assay's run setting. Profiling relied on immunoSEQ multiplex PCR, and the TCRdb table lists in-frame clones only, not all of them. The data contain 400,000 to 600,000 clones, about 96% of them singletons. Study-wide points: Memory subsets generally showed lower estimated richness than naive subsets.

This TCR was sampled from a woman aged 25 to 45 in good health. Sequencing was done on a sample of naive CD4+ T cells sorted from blood. The subset denotes: CD45RA+ positively selected.

The CDR3 reads CASSRGPPQQPQHF. The CDR3 DNA is TGTGCCAGCAGTCGAGGACCACCCCAACAGCCCCAGCATTTT. V usage is TRBV6-5 and J usage is TRBJ1-5; D gene ambiguous. Germline CDR1 MNHEY, CDR2 SVGAGI. Trimming removed 5 bases at V and 7 bases at J, with 15 bases between. The length of the CDR3 is 14 residues.